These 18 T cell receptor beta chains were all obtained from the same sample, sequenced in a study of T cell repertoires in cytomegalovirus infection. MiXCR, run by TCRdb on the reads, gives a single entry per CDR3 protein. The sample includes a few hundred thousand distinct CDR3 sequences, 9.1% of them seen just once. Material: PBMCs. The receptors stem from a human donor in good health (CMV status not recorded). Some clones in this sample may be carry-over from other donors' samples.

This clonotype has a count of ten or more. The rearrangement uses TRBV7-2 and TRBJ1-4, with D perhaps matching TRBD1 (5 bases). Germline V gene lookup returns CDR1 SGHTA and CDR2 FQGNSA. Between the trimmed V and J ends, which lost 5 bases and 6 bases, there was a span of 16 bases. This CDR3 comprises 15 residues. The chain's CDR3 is CASSKGSQAHEKLFF. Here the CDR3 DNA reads TGTGCCAGCAGCAAGGGGAGCCAGGCACATGAAAAACTGTTTTTT. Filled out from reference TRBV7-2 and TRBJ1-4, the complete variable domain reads GAGVSQSPSNKVTEKGKDVELRCDPISGHTALYWYRQSLGQGLEFLIYFQGNSAPDKSGLPSDRFSAERTGGSVSTLTIQRTQQEDSAVYLCASSKGSQAHEKLFFGSGTQLSVL.

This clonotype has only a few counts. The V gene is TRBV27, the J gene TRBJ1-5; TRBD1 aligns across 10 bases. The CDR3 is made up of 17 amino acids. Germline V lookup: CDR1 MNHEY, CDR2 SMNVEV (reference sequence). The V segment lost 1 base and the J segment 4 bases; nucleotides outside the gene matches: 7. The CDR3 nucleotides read TGTGCCAGCAGTTTATGGCCTCCGGGACAGGGGAATCAGCCCCAGCATTTT. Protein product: CASSLWPPGQGNQPQHF.

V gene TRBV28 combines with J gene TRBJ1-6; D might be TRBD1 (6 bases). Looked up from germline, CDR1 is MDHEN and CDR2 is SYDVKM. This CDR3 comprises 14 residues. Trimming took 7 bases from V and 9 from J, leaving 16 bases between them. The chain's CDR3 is CASNLGGRGSPLHF. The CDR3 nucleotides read TGTGCCAGCAACCTGGGGGGGCGAGGTTCACCCCTCCACTTT. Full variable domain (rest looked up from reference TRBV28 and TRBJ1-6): DVKVTQSSRYLVKRTGEKVFLECVQDMDHENMFWYRQDPGLGLRLIYFSYDVKMKEKGDIPEGYSVSREKKERFSLILESASTNQTSMYLCASNLGGRGSPLHFGNGTRLTVT.

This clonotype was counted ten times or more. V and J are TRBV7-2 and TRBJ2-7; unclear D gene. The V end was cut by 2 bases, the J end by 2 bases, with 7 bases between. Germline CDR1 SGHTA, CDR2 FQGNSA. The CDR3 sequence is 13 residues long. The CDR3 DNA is TGTGCCAGCAGCTTACACTCTACCTACGAGCAGTACTTC. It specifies CASSLHSTYEQYF.

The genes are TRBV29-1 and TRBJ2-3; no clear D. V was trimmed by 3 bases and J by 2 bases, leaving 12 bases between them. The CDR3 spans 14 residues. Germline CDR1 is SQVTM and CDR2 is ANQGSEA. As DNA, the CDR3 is TGCAGCGTTGATCGCTTCAGATCCACAGATACGCAGTATTTT. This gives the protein CSVDRFRSTDTQYF.

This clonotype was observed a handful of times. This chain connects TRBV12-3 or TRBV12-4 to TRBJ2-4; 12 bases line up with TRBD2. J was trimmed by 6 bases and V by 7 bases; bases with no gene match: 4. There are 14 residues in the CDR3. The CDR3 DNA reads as TGTGCCAGCACTACGGGACTAGCGGGAAACATTCAGTACTTC. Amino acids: CASTTGLAGNIQYF.

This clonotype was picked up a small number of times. The CDR3 is CASSKTDTAYNEQFF. The CDR3 DNA sequence: TGTGCCAGCAGTAAAACGGATACGGCCTACAATGAGCAGTTCTTC. The gene calls are TRBV11-3 and TRBJ2-1; D is unresolved. V was trimmed by 6 bases and J by 2 bases, leaving 14 bases between them. Germline CDR1 is SGHNT and CDR2 is YENEEA. The CDR3 spans 15 residues. Full variable domain (outside the CDR3, taken from reference TRBV11-3 and TRBJ2-1): EAGVVQSPRYKIIEKKQPVAFWCNPISGHNTLYWYLQNLGQGPELLIRYENEEAVDDSQLPKDRFSAERLKGVDSTLKIQPAELGDSAVYLCASSKTDTAYNEQFFGPGTRLTVL.

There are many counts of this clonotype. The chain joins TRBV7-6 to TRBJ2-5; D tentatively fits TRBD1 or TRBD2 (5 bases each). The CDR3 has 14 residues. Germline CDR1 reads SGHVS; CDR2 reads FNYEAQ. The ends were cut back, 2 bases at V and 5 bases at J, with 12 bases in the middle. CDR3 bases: TGTGCCAGCAGCTTATCGGGACCCTTGGAGACCCAGTACTTC. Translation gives CASSLSGPLETQYF.

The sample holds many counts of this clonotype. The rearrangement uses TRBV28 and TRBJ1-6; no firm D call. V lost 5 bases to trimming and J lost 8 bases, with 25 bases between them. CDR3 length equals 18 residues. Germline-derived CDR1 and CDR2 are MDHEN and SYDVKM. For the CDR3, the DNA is TGTGCCAGCAGTACAACCATAGACACTCAAAGGGCGCATTCACCCCTCCACTTT. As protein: CASSTTIDTQRAHSPLHF.

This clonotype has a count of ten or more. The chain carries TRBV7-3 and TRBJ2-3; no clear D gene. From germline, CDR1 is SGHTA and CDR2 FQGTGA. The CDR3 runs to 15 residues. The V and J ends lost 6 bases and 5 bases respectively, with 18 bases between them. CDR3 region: CASSDILGLEDTQYF. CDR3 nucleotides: TGTGCCAGCAGTGATATATTGGGGTTAGAAGATACGCAGTATTTT.

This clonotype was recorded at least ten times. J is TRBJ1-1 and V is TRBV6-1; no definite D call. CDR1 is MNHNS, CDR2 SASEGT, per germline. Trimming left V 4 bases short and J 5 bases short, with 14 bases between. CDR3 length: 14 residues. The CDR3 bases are TGTGCCAGCAGTGCCTCAGGTCGTGGGACTGAAGCTTTCTTT. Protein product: CASSASGRGTEAFF.

In DNA form, the CDR3 reads TGCAGTGCTAGAGGGGAAGGGGGAGCGGGCCTAAAAGGCAATGAGCAGTTCTTC. Amino acids: CSARGEGGAGLKGNEQFF. The chain is built from TRBV20-1 and TRBJ2-1; the D call may be TRBD1 or TRBD2 (6 bases each). V shed 1 base and J shed 6 bases, with 25 bases lying between them. The germline V gene encodes CDR1 DFQATT and CDR2 SNEGSKA (reference sequence). This CDR3 region has 18 residues.

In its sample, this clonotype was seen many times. CDR3 loop: CASSETGKNTEAFF. CDR3 sequence (DNA): TGTGCCAGCAGCGAAACAGGAAAGAACACTGAAGCTTTCTTT. The gene calls are TRBV7-2 and TRBJ1-1; tentative D call: TRBD1 (5 bases). Germline values: CDR1 SGHTA, CDR2 FQGNSA. V dropped 5 bases and J dropped 1 base, with 11 bases sitting between them. The CDR3 loop spans 14 amino acids. The variable domain in full, with the rest retrieved from reference TRBV7-2 and TRBJ1-1, is GAGVSQSPSNKVTEKGKDVELRCDPISGHTALYWYRQSLGQGLEFLIYFQGNSAPDKSGLPSDRFSAERTGGSVSTLTIQRTQQEDSAVYLCASSETGKNTEAFFGQGTRLTVV.

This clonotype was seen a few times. This chain's CDR3 is CASKRASGITGELFF. The CDR3 DNA reads TGTGCCAGCAAACGGGCTAGCGGGATCACCGGGGAGCTGTTTTTT. The chain joins TRBV19 to TRBJ2-2, with 9 bases that match TRBD2. CDR1 is LNHDA, CDR2 SQIVND, per germline (reference sequence). Unmatched junction bases numbered 9, after V lost 9 bases and J lost 4 bases. The CDR3 is 15 amino acids.

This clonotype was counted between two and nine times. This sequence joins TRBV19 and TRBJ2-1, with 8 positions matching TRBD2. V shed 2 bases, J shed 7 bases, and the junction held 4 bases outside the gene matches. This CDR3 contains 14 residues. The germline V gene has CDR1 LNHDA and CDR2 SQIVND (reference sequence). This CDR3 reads CASSIRLARNEQFF. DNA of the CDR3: TGTGCCAGTAGTATAAGACTAGCGCGGAATGAGCAGTTCTTC. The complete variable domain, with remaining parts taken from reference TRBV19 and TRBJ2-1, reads DGGITQSPKYLFRKEGQNVTLSCEQNLNHDAMYWYRQDPGQGLRLIYYSQIVNDFQKGDIAEGYSVSREKKESFPLTVTSAQKNPTAFYLCASSIRLARNEQFFGPGTRLTVL.

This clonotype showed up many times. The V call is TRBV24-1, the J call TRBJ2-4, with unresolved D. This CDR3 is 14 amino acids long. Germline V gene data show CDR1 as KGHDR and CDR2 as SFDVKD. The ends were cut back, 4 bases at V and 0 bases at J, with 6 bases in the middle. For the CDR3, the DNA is TGTGCCACCAGTGAGCCGGGAGCCAAAAACATTCAGTACTTC. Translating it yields CATSEPGAKNIQYF.

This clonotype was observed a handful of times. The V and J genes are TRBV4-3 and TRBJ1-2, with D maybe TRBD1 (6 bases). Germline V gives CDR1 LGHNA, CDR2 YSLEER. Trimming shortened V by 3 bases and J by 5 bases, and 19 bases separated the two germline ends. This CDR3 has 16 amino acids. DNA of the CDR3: TGCGCCAGCAGCCAGTCAGGGACACCCACAGGGTATGGCTACACCTTC. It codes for CASSQSGTPTGYGYTF.

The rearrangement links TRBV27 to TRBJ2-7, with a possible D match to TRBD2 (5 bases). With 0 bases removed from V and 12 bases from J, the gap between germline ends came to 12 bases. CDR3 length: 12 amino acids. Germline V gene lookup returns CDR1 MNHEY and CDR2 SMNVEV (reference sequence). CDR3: CASSLSNQRMYF. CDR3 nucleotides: TGTGCCAGCAGTTTATCTAATCAGCGGATGTACTTC.